This T cell receptor beta chain was captured in a study of post-analysis software for immune sequencing data. Whole-study findings and limits: Relative to controls, patients had five TRBV segments at higher frequency, with TRBV5-6, TRBV5-1 and TRBV20-1 among these.

This clonotype has more than one count but fewer than ten. What it recognizes is unknown. V dropped 3 bases and J dropped 4 bases, with 6 bases sitting between them. The CDR3 spans 12 residues. Unique molecular identifiers were carried by the TCR beta cDNA libraries. Each CDR3 protein gets one entry after TCRdb re-called the PCR reads with MiXCR. Of 650,000 to 900,000 distinct CDR3 sequences in the sample, under 60% were seen once. This chain joins TRBV12-3 or TRBV12-4 and TRBJ1-2; D not resolved. The sample comprised blood. This receptor was obtained from a girl aged 5 to 17 with multiple sclerosis. CDR3 amino acids: CASSFSRYGYTF. CDR3 nucleotide sequence: TGTGCCAGCAGTTTCAGCCGCTATGGCTACACCTTC.